The clone carrying this T cell receptor (beta chain) appeared a few times. These data come from a study of T cell repertoires in cytomegalovirus infection. Looking at the study overall: A matching HLA type, together with CMV infection, was signaled by public TCR beta signatures.

Germline CDR1 SGHRS, CDR2 YFSETQ. After removal of 1 base from V and 8 bases from J, the junction contained 1 base not matched to a gene. This CDR3 has 12 residues. TCRdb reanalysed the reads using MiXCR and keeps one entry per CDR3 protein. The sample contains around 450,000 distinct CDR3 sequences, about 11% of which appear only once. This clonotype was sampled from a human donor in good health (CMV status not recorded). Some clones in this sample may be carry-over from other donors' samples. The source material was PBMCs. The J gene is TRBJ2-7, the V gene TRBV5-1; 9 nucleotides match TRBD1. As DNA, the CDR3 is TGCGCCAGCAGCTTGACAGGGGGCCAGCAGTACTTC. This gives the protein CASSLTGGQQYF.